These 5 T cell receptor beta chains were all obtained from the same sample, sequenced in a study of T cells after yellow fever vaccination. TCRdb reanalysed the 5' RACE reads using MiXCR and keeps one entry per CDR3 protein. Of 400,000 or so distinct CDR3 sequences listed, approximately 5.7% were seen once; the top ten hold approximately 16%. The source material was PBMCs, sampled 5 days after the yellow fever booster vaccination. The receptors were sampled from a young man who received the YFV17D yellow fever vaccine.

This clonotype was observed at least ten times. In DNA, the CDR3 is TGCGCCAGCAGCTTGGGGAACGATGAAAAACTGTTTTTT. Its translation: CASSLGNDEKLFF. The chain recombines TRBV5-1 with TRBJ1-4, with D uncertain. V was clipped by 0 bases and J by 6 bases, with 6 bases between them. This CDR3 contains 13 residues. Germline V gives CDR1 SGHRS, CDR2 YFSETQ.

This clonotype was seen a few times. This chain joins TRBV7-8 and TRBJ2-7; 8 nucleotides line up with TRBD2. Germline CDR1 SGHVS, CDR2 FQNEAQ. There are 15 residues in the CDR3. The junction had 10 bases not matched to a gene; V was cut back by 5 bases and J by 4 bases. The CDR3 DNA is TGTGCCAGCAGCGCTTCCAGCGGGAGAGCTTACGAGCAGTACTTC. This sequence encodes CASSASSGRAYEQYF.

This clonotype was seen repeatedly, ten times or more. The chain joins TRBV3-1 to TRBJ1-1; D is undetermined. CDR1 and CDR2 (germline): LGHDT, YNNKEL (reference sequence). Trimming took 4 bases from V and 2 from J, leaving 11 bases between them. CDR3 length: 14 amino acids. CDR3 nucleotide sequence: TGTGCCAGCAGCCCGATGGGAGGAAACACTGAAGCTTTCTTT. Translated: CASSPMGGNTEAFF.

V usage is TRBV6-5 and J usage is TRBJ1-1; D is uncertain. Looked up from germline, CDR1 is MNHEY and CDR2 is SVGAGI. V was trimmed by 0 bases and J by 1 base, leaving 6 bases between them. This CDR3 has 14 residues. The CDR3, as DNA: TGTGCCAGCAGTTACTCGGCAAGGAACACTGAAGCTTTCTTT. It is translated as CASSYSARNTEAFF.

The chain recombines TRBV3-1 with TRBJ1-3; D unresolved. Trimming took 0 bases from V and 2 from J, leaving 8 bases between them. The CDR3 is made up of 15 amino acids. CDR1 and CDR2 from the germline V gene are LGHDT and YNNKEL (reference sequence). CDR3 bases: TGTGCCAGCAGCCAAGATCTCGGGACTGGAAACACCATATATTTT. Its translation: CASSQDLGTGNTIYF.